This T cell receptor (beta chain) was observed in a study of T cells in Graves' hyperthyroidism and ophthalmopathy. Overall study findings and caveats: The model anticipated ophthalmopathy a median around 6 months pre-onset. Most clonotypes expanded in the thyroid (above 0.001) were also present in blood.

The diagnostic basis comprised clinical symptoms, serum thyroxine and TRAb, thyroid ultrasound and orbital computed tomography. TCR beta CDR3 regions were amplified from RNA transcripts. A set of HTBI primers served as the primers for a first-round RT-PCR of the TCR CDR3. TCRdb re-called the multiplex PCR reads through MiXCR, storing one row per CDR3 protein. Seen here are around 540,000 distinct CDR3 sequences, about 16% observed once, and the top ten hold 25% to 30%. In this sample, this clonotype turned up many times. What it recognizes is unknown. The V end lost 1 base, the J end lost 4 bases, and 10 bases lay between the germline ends. The CDR3 sequence is 14 residues long. Germline-derived CDR1 and CDR2 are LGHDT and YNNKEL (reference sequence).

The chain carries TRBV3-1 and TRBJ1-2; D gene unclear. The sample taken for sequencing was blood. This TCR derives from a woman aged 25 to 45 with Graves' ophthalmopathy. The CDR3 DNA follows: TGTGCCAGCAGCCAAGGAATCAGTTCCTATGGCTACACCTTC. Protein sequence: CASSQGISSYGYTF. Filled out from reference TRBV3-1 and TRBJ1-2, the complete variable domain reads DTAVSQTPKYLVTQMGNDKSIKCEQNLGHDTMYWYKQDSKKFLKIMFSYNNKELIINETVPNRFSPKSPDKAHLNLHINSLELGDSAVYFCASSQGISSYGYTFGSGTRLTVV.